The entry below gives a single T cell receptor (beta chain) sequence along with its context. This clone showed up many times. It has no known antigen specificity. The DNA ends 3 residues before the CDR3 does, and the rest of the CDR3 is filled in from the germline J gene. Standard criteria were used to diagnose CVID, namely serum IgG, IgA and/or IgM reduced below the normal range together with specific antibody deficiency. There were approximately 46 subjects in the CVID group (about 29 male and some 15 female), ranging in age from 9 to 64 years, with a mean age of roughly 40. Most CVID patients and most healthy controls were of Caucasian heritage. At the time of study participation, every CVID subject had been on replacement immunoglobulin therapy for at least one year. When blood was collected, none of the CVID subjects were ill or on immunomodulatory or immunosuppressive medication. Heparinized peripheral whole blood samples of roughly 5 to 8.5 ml were collected from each donor. Genomic DNA from adults with common variable immune deficiency (CVID) and from healthy adult controls was the source for sequencing TCRbeta CDR3 repertoires. Diluted blood was subjected to density centrifugation over Hypaque 1077 or Ficoll-Paque for isolation of peripheral blood mononuclear cells. Genomic DNA was obtained from unsorted mononuclear cells using either Qiagen column purification or a centrifugation-based method.

V drops 5 bases and J drops 4 bases, leaving 6 bases in between. CDR1 and CDR2, per the germline V gene, are SGDLS and YYNGEE. The CDR3 runs 11 residues from the cysteine to the phenylalanine. Sequencing covers 24 bases of the CDR3, shown here with the frame starting at base 1. CVID samples and control samples contributed equivalent amounts of genomic DNA as sequencing input. For every sample, a 60 bp segment covering the rearranged TCRbeta CDR3 region was amplified and then sequenced. The immunoSEQ assay, a bias-corrected multiplex PCR combined with high-throughput sequencing, was used to amplify TCRbeta. On the study's bioinformatics: Every unique nucleotide sequence was considered a clone and was annotated with V, D and J genes, copy number and frequency. Sequences were labeled productive if in frame, and non-productive if out of frame or containing stop codons. As previously described, clonality was calculated on the basis of Shannon's entropy. The predicted amino acid sequences of productive clones were used to derive mean CDR3 Kyte-Doolittle hydropathy. Using the R hclust function, scaled V gene usage was clustered hierarchically with Manhattan distance and complete linkage. To assess clone sharing by CDR3 amino acid sequence, 12 repertoires per group were resampled over 100 rounds. The repertoires were searched for fewer than 75 published EBV-specific TCRbeta sequences and roughly 250 published CMV-specific TCRbeta sequences. Two CVID samples yielding fewer than 10,000 sequences were excluded from analysis, leaving approximately 40 CVID repertoires. In TCRdb, the immuneACCESS table is reduced to in-frame sequences with V and J assigned. These tables do not hold every clone; where another copy was compared, an unresolved V gene accounts for under half, and the others remain unexplained. The DNA gave D and trimming, while V, J and clone size come from that table. The table puts roughly 7,400 clones in this sample, none counted just once. The ten largest clones capture over 20% of the sample.

These data come from a study of T cell clonality in common variable immunodeficiency (dated by TCRdb to between 2014 and 2016). The investigation overall reported the following: Even though DNA input was equal, the average per sample came to 80,000 to 100,000 unique sequences for controls compared with approximately 29,000 for CVID samples. CVID subjects shared fewer TCRbeta clones with each other than healthy controls did (p < 0.0001). Fewer deletions and N-nucleotide insertions were reportedly observed in CVID TCRbeta sequences, and highly modified clones with 13 or more V deletions were reportedly absent from CVID TCRbeta sequences. Correlations between repertoire features and clinical complications were limited by patient heterogeneity within the CVID cohort. Compared with healthy controls, CVID subjects showed increased TCRbeta clonality (t-test p = 0.018), a feature most characteristic of about a third of subjects. It was noted by the authors that sequencing of the repertoires of T cell subpopulations would be needed to clarify the cause of the increased clonality in CVID.

This sequence uses TRBV9 and TRBJ2-5; TRBD1 is a possible D gene, resting on 5 matching bases. The clonotype originates from a human donor with common variable immunodeficiency. The sequencing sample was made of peripheral blood mononuclear cells. CDR3 DNA, as far as it was read: TGTGCCAGCAGTAGGGGAGAGACC. Its coded protein is CASSRGET. The whole CDR3 protein is CASSRGETQYF.